One sample yielded the 6 T cell receptor beta chains listed below, sequenced in a study of blood T cell repertoires in COVID-19. Only in-frame clones appear in the TCRdb table, and some are missing; sequencing was by immunoSEQ multiplex PCR. Of about 160,000 clones listed, about nine tenths were seen once; the top ten hold about 4.8%. Sequencing input: peripheral blood. The source is a man aged 25-45 years with COVID-19, enrolled during active disease.

This clone has just one count. The CDR3 nucleotides read TGTGCCAGCAGACAAATTGGACAGGGGGCCTACGAGCAGTACTTC. It specifies CASRQIGQGAYEQYF. This chain connects TRBV6-5 to TRBJ2-7; 10 positions match TRBD1. V shed 6 bases, J shed 2 bases, and the junction held 7 bases outside the gene matches. There are 15 residues in the CDR3. CDR1 MNHEY and CDR2 SVGAGI come from the germline V gene.

The chain combines TRBV2 with TRBJ1-4; tentatively, D is TRBD1 (6 bases). The germline gives CDR1 SNHLY, CDR2 FYNNEI. The CDR3 covers 14 residues. V was clipped by 6 bases and J by 8 bases, with 16 bases between them. CDR3: CASSRTDLKEKLFF. The CDR3 region has the DNA TGTGCCAGCAGCAGGACAGACCTTAAAGAAAAACTGTTTTTT.

V and J are TRBV6-5 and TRBJ1-4, with D possibly TRBD1 on 6 matching bases. This CDR3 is 16 amino acids long. With 0 bases removed from V and 10 bases from J, the gap between germline ends came to 18 bases. Germline V gene sequence: CDR1 MNHEY, CDR2 SVGAGI. CDR3 in amino acids: CASSYSPNRATGKLFF. The CDR3 nucleotides read TGTGCCAGCAGTTACTCTCCTAACAGGGCGACGGGAAAACTGTTTTTT.

The chain links TRBV6-1 to TRBJ2-7; TRBD2 aligns across 7 bases. The CDR3 contains 15 residues. The germline CDR1 and CDR2 sequences are MNHNS and SASEGT. V lost 2 bases and J lost 3; bases outside the gene matches: 7. The CDR3 loop is CASSESGVKSYEQYF. The CDR3 region has the DNA TGTGCCAGCAGTGAAAGCGGGGTAAAGAGCTACGAGCAGTACTTC.

The chain couples TRBV27 to TRBJ2-7; D is perhaps TRBD1 (6 bases). Looked up from germline, CDR1 is MNHEY and CDR2 is SMNVEV (reference sequence). V lost 5 bases and J lost 5, with 16 bases in between. The CDR3 length is 14 residues. CDR3 in DNA: TGTGCCAGCAGTCCCCGGGACACTTTCCACGAGCAGTACTTC. As protein: CASSPRDTFHEQYF.

The chain uses TRBV10-2 and TRBJ1-3, with 7 nucleotides matching TRBD1. The J segment lost 1 base and the V segment lost 8 bases, leaving 14 bases of the junction unmatched. Germline V gives CDR1 WSHSY, CDR2 SAAADI. There are 17 residues in the CDR3. The CDR3, as DNA: TGCGCCAGCGACGGGACAGCACATCCTTCATCTGGAAACACCATATATTTT. It specifies CASDGTAHPSSGNTIYF.